The clone carrying this T cell receptor (beta chain) has more than one count but fewer than ten. Antigen unknown. These data are taken from a study of beta chain features in type 1 diabetes. The investigators reverse transcribed all of the isolated RNA, so they sequenced expressed TCRB transcripts. The assay was immunoSEQ multiplex PCR, and TCRdb's table has in-frame clones only and misses some. In the table there are some 290,000 clones, about 13% of which are singletons. CDR1 ENHRY and CDR2 SYGVKD come from the germline V gene. V lost 4 bases and J lost 4; bases outside the gene matches: 7. CDR3 length equals 15 residues. Study findings and constraints: All four CD4+ subsets from Type 1 diabetes patients carried moderately but significantly shorter TCRB CDR3s.

Material for sequencing was naive CD4+ T cells from blood. The chain joins TRBV10-3 to TRBJ1-3; 7 positions agree with TRBD1. The receptor was derived from a man younger than 40 with type 1 diabetes. The CDR3 coding sequence is TGTGCCATCAGTGCTCAAAGGACAGGAGGAAACACCATATATTTT. It codes for CAISAQRTGGNTIYF.